This TCR beta chain is drawn from a study of vaccination effects on CD4 cells after COVID-19. A note on this clone: Its target is unknown.

This CDR3 is 15 amino acids long. Germline V lookup: CDR1 MNHEY, CDR2 SVGAGI. The V segment lost 5 bases and the J segment 12 bases; nucleotides outside the gene matches: 13. Ahead of sequencing, the ViraFEST assay grew antigen-specific CD4+ T cells using viral peptide pools. Scientists isolated CD4+ T cells after an approximately ten-day culture period ended. Two doses of either BNT162b2 or mRNA-1273 were given to each participant. With around 10 ug/ml peptides and 7.5 to 10 IU/ml IL-2, 2 million or so PBMC per well were cultured. Sequencing used immunoSEQ multiplex PCR; TCRdb keeps in-frame clones, though not all of them. The repertoire includes around 24,000 clones, 80% to 90% of them detected once, and around 5.3% sits in the top ten.

This receptor was obtained from a human donor who received a COVID-19 vaccine. Some clones in this sample may be carry-over from other donors' samples. This sequence joins TRBV6-5 and TRBJ2-1, with 10 bases fitting TRBD1. Sequencing was performed on CD4+ T cells from PBMCs cultured with SARS-CoV-2 spike peptides, taken after COVID-19 vaccination. CDR3 residues: CASSQTGTGDLRQFF. DNA for the CDR3: TGTGCCAGCAGTCAAACCGGGACAGGGGATCTCAGGCAGTTCTTC.